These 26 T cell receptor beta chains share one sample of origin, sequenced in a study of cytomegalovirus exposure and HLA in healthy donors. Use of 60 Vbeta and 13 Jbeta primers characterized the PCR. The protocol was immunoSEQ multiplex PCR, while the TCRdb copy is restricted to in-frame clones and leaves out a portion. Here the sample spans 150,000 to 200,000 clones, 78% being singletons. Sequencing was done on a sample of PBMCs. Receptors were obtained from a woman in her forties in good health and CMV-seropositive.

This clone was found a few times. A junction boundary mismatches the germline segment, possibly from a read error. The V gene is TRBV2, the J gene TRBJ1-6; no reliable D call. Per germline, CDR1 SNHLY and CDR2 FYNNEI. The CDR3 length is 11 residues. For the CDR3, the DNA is TGTGCCAGCAGTGCCAGCAACAAACTAAAGTTT. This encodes CASSASNKLKF. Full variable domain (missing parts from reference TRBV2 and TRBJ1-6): EPEVTQTPSHQVTQMGQEVILRCVPISNHLYFYWYRQILGQKVEFLVSFYNNEISEKSEIFDDQFSVERPDGSNFTLKIRSTKLEDSAMYFCASSASNKLKFGNGTRLTVT.

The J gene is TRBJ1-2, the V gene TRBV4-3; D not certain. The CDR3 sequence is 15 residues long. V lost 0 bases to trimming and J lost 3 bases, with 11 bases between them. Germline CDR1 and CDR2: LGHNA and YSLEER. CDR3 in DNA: TGCGCCAGCAGCCAAGAAGCCAGAGGAGACTATGGCTACACCTTC. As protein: CASSQEARGDYGYTF.

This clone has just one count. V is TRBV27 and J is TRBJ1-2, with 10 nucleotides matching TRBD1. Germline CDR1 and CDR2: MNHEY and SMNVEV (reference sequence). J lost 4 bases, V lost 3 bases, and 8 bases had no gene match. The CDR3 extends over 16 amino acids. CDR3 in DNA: TGTGCCAGCAGTTTCGAAGGGACAGGGGTCCCCTATGGCTACACCTTC. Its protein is CASSFEGTGVPYGYTF.

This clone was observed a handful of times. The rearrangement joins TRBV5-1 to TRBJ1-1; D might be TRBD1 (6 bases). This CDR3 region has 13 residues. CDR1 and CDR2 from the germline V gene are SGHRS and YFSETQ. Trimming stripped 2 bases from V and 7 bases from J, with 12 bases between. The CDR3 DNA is TGCGCCAGCAGCTTAGGGGGTTCAAGTGAAGCTTTCTTT. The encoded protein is CASSLGGSSEAFF.

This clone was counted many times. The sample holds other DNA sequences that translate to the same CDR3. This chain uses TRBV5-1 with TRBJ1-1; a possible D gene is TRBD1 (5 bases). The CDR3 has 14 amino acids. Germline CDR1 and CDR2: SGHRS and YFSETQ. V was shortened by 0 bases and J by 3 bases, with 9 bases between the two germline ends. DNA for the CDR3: TGCGCCAGCAGCTTGGCCGGGGGATACACTGAAGCTTTCTTT. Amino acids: CASSLAGGYTEAFF.

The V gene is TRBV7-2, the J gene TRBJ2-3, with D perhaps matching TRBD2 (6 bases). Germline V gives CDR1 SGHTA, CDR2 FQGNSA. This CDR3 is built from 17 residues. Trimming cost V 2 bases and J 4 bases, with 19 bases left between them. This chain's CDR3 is CASSLRVGGIGADTQYF. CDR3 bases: TGTGCCAGCAGCTTACGAGTAGGCGGGATCGGGGCAGATACGCAGTATTTT.

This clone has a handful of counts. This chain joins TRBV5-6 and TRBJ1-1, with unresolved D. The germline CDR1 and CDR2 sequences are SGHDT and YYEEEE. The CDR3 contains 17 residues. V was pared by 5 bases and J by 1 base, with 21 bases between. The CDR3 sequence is CASSKELRNRGNTEAFF. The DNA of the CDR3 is TGTGCCAGCAGTAAGGAATTAAGGAATCGGGGGAACACTGAAGCTTTCTTT.

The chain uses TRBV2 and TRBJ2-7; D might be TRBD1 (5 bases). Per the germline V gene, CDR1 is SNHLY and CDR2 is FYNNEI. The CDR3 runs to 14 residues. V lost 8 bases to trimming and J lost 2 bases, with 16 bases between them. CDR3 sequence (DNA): TGTGCCAGCGGATCAGGGTTTAGGGCCTACGAGCAGTACTTC. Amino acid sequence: CASGSGFRAYEQYF.

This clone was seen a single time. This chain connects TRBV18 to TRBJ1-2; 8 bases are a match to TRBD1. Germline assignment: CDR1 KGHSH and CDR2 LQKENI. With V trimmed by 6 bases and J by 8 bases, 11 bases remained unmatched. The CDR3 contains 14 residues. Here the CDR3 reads CASSQDRASWGYTF. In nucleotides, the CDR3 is TGTGCCAGCTCGCAGGACAGGGCTTCCTGGGGCTACACCTTC.

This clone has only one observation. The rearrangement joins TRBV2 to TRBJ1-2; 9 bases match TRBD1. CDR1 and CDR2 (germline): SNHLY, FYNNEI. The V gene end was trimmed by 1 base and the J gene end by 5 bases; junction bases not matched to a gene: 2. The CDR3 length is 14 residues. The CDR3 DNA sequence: TGTGCCAGCAGTGAAGGGACAGGGGCGTATGGCTACACCTTC. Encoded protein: CASSEGTGAYGYTF.

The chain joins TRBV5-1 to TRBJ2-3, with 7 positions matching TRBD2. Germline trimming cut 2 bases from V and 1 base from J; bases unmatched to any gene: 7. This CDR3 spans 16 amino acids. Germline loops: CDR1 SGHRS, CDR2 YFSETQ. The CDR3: CASSFYSRGGTDTQYF. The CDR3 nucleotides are TGCGCCAGCAGCTTTTACTCACGGGGGGGCACAGATACGCAGTATTTT.

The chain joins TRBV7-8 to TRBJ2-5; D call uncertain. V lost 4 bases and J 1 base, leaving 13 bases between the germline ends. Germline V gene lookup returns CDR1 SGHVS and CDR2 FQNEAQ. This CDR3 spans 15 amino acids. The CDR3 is CASSSSRFSQETQYF. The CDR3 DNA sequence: TGTGCCAGCAGCTCCTCACGGTTCTCCCAAGAGACCCAGTACTTC.

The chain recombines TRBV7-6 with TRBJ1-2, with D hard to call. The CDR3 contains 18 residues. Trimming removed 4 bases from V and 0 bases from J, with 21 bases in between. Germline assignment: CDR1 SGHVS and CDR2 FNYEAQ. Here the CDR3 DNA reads TGTGCCAGCAGCTCCTACCAACCCCAGATCGGGTCTAACTATGGCTACACCTTC. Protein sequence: CASSSYQPQIGSNYGYTF. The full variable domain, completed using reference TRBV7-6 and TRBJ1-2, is GAGVSQSPRYKVTKRGQDVALRCDPISGHVSLYWYRQALGQGPEFLTYFNYEAQQDKSGLPNDRFSAERPEGSISTLTIQRTEQRDSAMYRCASSSYQPQIGSNYGYTFGSGTRLTVV.

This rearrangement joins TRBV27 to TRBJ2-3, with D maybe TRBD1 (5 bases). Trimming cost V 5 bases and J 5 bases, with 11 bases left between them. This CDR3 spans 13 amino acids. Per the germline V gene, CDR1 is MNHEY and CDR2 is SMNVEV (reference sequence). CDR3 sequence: CASSGHRGDTQYF. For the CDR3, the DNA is TGTGCCAGCAGTGGACATAGAGGAGATACGCAGTATTTT.

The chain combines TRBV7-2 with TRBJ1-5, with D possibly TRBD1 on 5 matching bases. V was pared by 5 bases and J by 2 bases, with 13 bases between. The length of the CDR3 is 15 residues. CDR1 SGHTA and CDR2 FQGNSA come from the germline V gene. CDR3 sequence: CASSPGGTGNQPQHF. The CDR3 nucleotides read TGTGCCAGCAGCCCTGGGGGGACGGGCAATCAGCCCCAGCATTTT.

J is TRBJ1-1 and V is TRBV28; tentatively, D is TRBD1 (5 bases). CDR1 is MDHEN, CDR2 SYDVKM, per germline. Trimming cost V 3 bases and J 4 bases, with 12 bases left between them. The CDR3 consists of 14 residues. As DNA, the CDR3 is TGTGCCAGCAGTTTGGACACAACAGGCACTGAAGCTTTCTTT. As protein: CASSLDTTGTEAFF.

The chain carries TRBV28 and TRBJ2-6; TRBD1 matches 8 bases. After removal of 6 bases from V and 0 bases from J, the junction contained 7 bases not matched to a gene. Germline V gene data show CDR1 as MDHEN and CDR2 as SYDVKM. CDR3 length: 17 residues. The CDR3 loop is CASRAGTGHSGANVLTF. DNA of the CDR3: TGTGCCAGCAGGGCCGGGACAGGCCACTCTGGGGCCAACGTCCTGACTTTC.

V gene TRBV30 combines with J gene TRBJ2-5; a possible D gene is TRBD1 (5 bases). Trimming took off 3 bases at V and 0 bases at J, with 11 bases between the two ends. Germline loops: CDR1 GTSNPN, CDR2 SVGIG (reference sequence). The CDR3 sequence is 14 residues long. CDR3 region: CAWRGAPYQETQYF. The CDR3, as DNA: TGTGCCTGGAGAGGGGCGCCGTACCAAGAGACCCAGTACTTC.

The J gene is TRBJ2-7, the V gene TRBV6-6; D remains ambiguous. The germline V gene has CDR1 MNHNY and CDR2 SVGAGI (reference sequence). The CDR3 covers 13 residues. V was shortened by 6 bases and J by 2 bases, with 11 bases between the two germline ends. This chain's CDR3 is CASRVGSPYEQYF. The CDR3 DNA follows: TGTGCCAGCAGGGTCGGGTCCCCCTACGAGCAGTACTTC.

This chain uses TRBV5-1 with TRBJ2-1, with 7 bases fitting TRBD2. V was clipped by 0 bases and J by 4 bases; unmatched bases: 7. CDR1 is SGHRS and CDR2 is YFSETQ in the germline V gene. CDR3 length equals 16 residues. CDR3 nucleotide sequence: TGCGCCAGCAGCTTGGCCGGCGCGGGGGATTACAATGAGCAGTTCTTC. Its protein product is CASSLAGAGDYNEQFF.

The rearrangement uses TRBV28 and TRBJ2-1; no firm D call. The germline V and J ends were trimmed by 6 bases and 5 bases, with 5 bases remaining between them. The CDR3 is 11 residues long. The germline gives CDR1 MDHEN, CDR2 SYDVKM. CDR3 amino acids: CASSRNNEQFF. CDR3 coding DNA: TGTGCCAGCAGCAGGAACAATGAGCAGTTCTTC.

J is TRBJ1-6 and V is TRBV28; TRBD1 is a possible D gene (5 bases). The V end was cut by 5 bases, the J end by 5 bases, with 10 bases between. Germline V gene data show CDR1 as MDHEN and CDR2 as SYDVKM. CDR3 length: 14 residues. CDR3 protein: CASSPTRDNSPLHF. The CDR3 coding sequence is TGTGCCAGCAGTCCGACCAGGGATAATTCACCCCTCCACTTT.

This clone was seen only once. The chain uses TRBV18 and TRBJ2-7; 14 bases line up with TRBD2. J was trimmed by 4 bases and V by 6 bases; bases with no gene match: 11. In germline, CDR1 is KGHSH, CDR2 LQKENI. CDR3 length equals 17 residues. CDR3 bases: TGTGCCAGCTCTCAGACTAGCGGGGGGGCCGGGATGTACGAGCAGTACTTC. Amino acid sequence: CASSQTSGGAGMYEQYF.

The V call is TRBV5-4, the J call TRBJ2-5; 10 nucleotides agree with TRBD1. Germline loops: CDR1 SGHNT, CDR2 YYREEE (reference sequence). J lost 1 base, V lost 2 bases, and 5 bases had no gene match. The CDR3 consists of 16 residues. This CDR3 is CASSFPGTGAQETQYF. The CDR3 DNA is TGTGCCAGCAGCTTCCCCGGGACAGGGGCCCAAGAGACCCAGTACTTC.

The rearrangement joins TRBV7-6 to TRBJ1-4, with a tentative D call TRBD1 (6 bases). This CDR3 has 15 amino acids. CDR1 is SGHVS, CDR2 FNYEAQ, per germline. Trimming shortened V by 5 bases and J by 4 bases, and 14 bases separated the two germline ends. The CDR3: CASSQQQGVNEKLFF. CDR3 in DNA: TGTGCCAGCAGCCAACAACAGGGAGTTAATGAAAAACTGTTTTTT.

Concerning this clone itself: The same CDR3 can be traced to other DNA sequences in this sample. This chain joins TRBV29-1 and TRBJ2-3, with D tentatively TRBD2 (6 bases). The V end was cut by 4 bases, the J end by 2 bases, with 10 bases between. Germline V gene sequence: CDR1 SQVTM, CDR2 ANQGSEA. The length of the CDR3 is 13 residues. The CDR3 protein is CSVGGLFTDTQYF. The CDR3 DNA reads TGCAGCGTTGGCGGACTATTCACAGATACGCAGTATTTT.